Below are 29 T cell receptor beta chains sequenced from a single sample in a study of shared clonotypes between healthy human individuals. The method was immunoSEQ multiplex PCR; TCRdb's version includes in-frame clones alone and lacks a portion of them. The table shows more than 850,000 clones, with more than 75% occurring only once. The sample consisted of memory CD4+ T cells from PBMCs. Subset denoted: CD45RA-negative fraction. The receptors were sampled from a man younger than 35 in good health. Some clones in this sample may be carry-over from other donors' samples.

The chain joins TRBV5-6 to TRBJ2-1; TRBD2 aligns across 8 bases. Germline V lookup: CDR1 SGHDT, CDR2 YYEEEE. The J segment lost 10 bases and the V segment lost 4 bases, leaving 16 bases of the junction unmatched. The CDR3 has 16 residues. The CDR3 spells CASSNPPGLGIGEQFF. In DNA, the CDR3 is TGTGCCAGCAGCAACCCTCCGGGACTAGGAATCGGGGAGCAGTTCTTC.

The chain has TRBV28 and TRBJ1-3, with 8 bases that match TRBD1. Germline CDR1 MDHEN, CDR2 SYDVKM. V was clipped by 6 bases and J by 5 bases; unmatched bases: 6. This CDR3 contains 14 residues. CDR3 in amino acids: CASRGGQGRNTIYF. DNA of the CDR3: TGTGCCAGCAGGGGCGGACAGGGAAGAAACACCATATATTTT.

The gene calls are TRBV10-1 and TRBJ2-7; D tentatively reads TRBD1 or TRBD2 (5 bases each). CDR3 size: 13 residues. V lost 4 bases, J lost 6 bases, and 13 bases lay in between. The germline CDR1 and CDR2 sequences are WNHNN and SYGVQD (reference sequence). The CDR3 DNA is TGCGCCAGCAGTGGAGGGGCGAAAGCCGAGCAGTACTTC. This sequence encodes CASSGGAKAEQYF.

This clone was detected once. J is TRBJ1-1 and V is TRBV2; the D gene is possibly TRBD1 (5 bases). The CDR3 is 14 residues long. From germline, CDR1 is SNHLY and CDR2 FYNNEI. Trimming stripped 0 bases from V and 12 bases from J, with 17 bases between. CDR3 nucleotide sequence: TGTGCCAGCAGTGAAGCCCAGGGTGGCGGGAGGACTTTCTTT. Translation gives CASSEAQGGGRTFF.

Remarks on this clone: The sample contains more than one DNA sequence encoding this CDR3. The CDR3: CAWSVGGYGYTF. The DNA for the CDR3 is TGTGCCTGGAGTGTGGGGGGCTATGGCTACACCTTC. The chain links TRBV30 to TRBJ1-2, with D possibly TRBD1 on 5 matching bases. Trimming left V 0 bases short and J 4 bases short, with 6 bases between. This CDR3 has 12 residues. Per the germline V gene, CDR1 is GTSNPN and CDR2 is SVGIG (reference sequence). The full variable domain, with the rest looked up from reference TRBV30 and TRBJ1-2, is SQTIHQWPATLVQPVGSPLSLECTVEGTSNPNLYWYRQAAGRGLQLLFYSVGIGQISSEVPQNLSASRPQDRQFILSSKKLLLSDSGFYLCAWSVGGYGYTFGSGTRLTVV.

Only one count was recorded for this clone. The genes are TRBV11-2 and TRBJ2-1; 12 bases match TRBD2. Germline V CDR1 and CDR2: SGHAT, FQNNGV. The CDR3 consists of 15 residues. V lost 4 bases to trimming and J lost 7 bases; unmatched junction nucleotides: 5. CDR3 amino acids: CASSSLAGGPNEQFF. In DNA form, the CDR3 reads TGTGCCAGCAGCTCACTAGCGGGAGGCCCAAATGAGCAGTTCTTC. Full variable domain (rest looked up from reference TRBV11-2 and TRBJ2-1): EAGVAQSPRYKIIEKRQSVAFWCNPISGHATLYWYQQILGQGPKLLIQFQNNGVVDDSQLPKDRFSAERLKGVDSTLKIQPAKLEDSAVYLCASSSLAGGPNEQFFGPGTRLTVL.

The chain couples TRBV9 to TRBJ2-5; the D is unclear. The CDR3 extends over 13 amino acids. Deletions cut 4 bases from V and 3 bases from J, with 10 bases between. CDR1 is SGDLS, CDR2 YYNGEE, per germline. The CDR3 region has the DNA TGTGCCAGCAGCCCTACCTATAAAGAGACCCAGTACTTC. Amino acid sequence: CASSPTYKETQYF.

As concerns this clone: Other DNA sequences of this sample code for an identical CDR3. V usage is TRBV7-2 and J usage is TRBJ1-1; tentative D call: TRBD1 (5 bases). With 2 bases removed from V and 5 bases from J, the gap between germline ends came to 9 bases. This CDR3 contains 13 residues. Germline CDR1 SGHTA, CDR2 FQGNSA. In nucleotides, the CDR3 is TGTGCCAGCAGCTTAACAGGCAGGACTGAAGCTTTCTTT. This translates into CASSLTGRTEAFF.

The rearrangement joins TRBV4-1 to TRBJ2-3, with TRBD2 identical over 9 bases. This CDR3 is 17 amino acids long. The V segment lost 5 bases and the J segment 4 bases; nucleotides outside the gene matches: 13. Looked up from germline, CDR1 is MGHRA and CDR2 is YSYEKL. The CDR3 sequence is CASSLGGASGISDTQYF. The CDR3 nucleotides read TGCGCCAGCAGCTTAGGCGGGGCTAGCGGGATCTCAGATACGCAGTATTTT.

This clone was detected only a few times. This sequence joins TRBV5-1 and TRBJ1-1, with D uncertain. V was clipped by 4 bases and J by 4 bases, with 17 bases between them. CDR1 SGHRS and CDR2 YFSETQ come from the germline V gene. There are 15 residues in the CDR3. The CDR3 nucleotides are TGCGCCAGCAGCATCCAAGGACCAGTGGGCACTGAAGCTTTCTTT. Residues: CASSIQGPVGTEAFF.

This clone came up a few times. The chain combines TRBV27 with TRBJ2-3; D is undetermined. This CDR3 spans 13 amino acids. V lost 3 bases to trimming and J lost 2 bases, with 6 bases between them. The germline V gene has CDR1 MNHEY and CDR2 SMNVEV (reference sequence). The CDR3 reads CASSLQTTDTQYF. The CDR3 coding sequence is TGTGCCAGCAGTTTGCAAACCACAGATACGCAGTATTTT.

The chain carries TRBV27 and TRBJ2-7; 7 bases map to TRBD1. The trim removed 6 bases at V and 2 bases at J, leaving 7 bases unmatched. Germline loops: CDR1 MNHEY, CDR2 SMNVEV (reference sequence). The CDR3 consists of 14 residues. The DNA of the CDR3 is TGTGCCAGCAGCAAAACAGGGGCCCCCTACGAGCAGTACTTC. This gives the protein CASSKTGAPYEQYF.

This clone appeared many times. The same CDR3 also results from other DNA sequences found in this sample. The chain employs TRBV18 and TRBJ1-1; possible D gene TRBD1, 5 bases. The CDR3 spans 15 residues. CDR1 is KGHSH, CDR2 LQKENI, per germline. Trimming stripped 1 base from V and 1 base from J, with 10 bases between. CDR3 DNA sequence: TGTGCCAGCTCACCACGGGAGGGGCGGAACACTGAAGCTTTCTTT. Amino acids: CASSPREGRNTEAFF.

The genes are TRBV7-2 and TRBJ2-7, with TRBD2 identical over 11 bases. The germline CDR1 and CDR2 sequences are SGHTA and FQGNSA. Unmatched junction bases numbered 8, after V lost 3 bases and J lost 7 bases. The CDR3 sequence is 15 residues long. The CDR3 region has the DNA TGTGCCAGCAGCTTTGGACTAGCGGGCTCGAGTGAGCAGTACTTC. Translating it yields CASSFGLAGSSEQYF.

The chain employs TRBV5-1 and TRBJ2-6; a possible D gene is TRBD2 (5 bases). This CDR3 contains 14 residues. The V gene lost 7 bases and the J gene lost 1 base, with 9 bases spanning the gap. From germline, CDR1 is SGHRS and CDR2 YFSETQ. CDR3 sequence (DNA): TGCGCCAGCGCCTGGGAGTCTGGGGCCAACGTCCTGACTTTC. Translating it yields CASAWESGANVLTF.

The CDR3 bases are TGTGCCTGGAGCGCCGGGACAGCCCTTAATGAAAAACTGTTTTTT. As protein: CAWSAGTALNEKLFF. The chain is built from TRBV30 and TRBJ1-4; 7 nucleotides match TRBD1. This CDR3 is built from 15 residues. V gave up 3 bases and J gave up 4 bases; unmatched junction bases: 8. Germline loops: CDR1 GTSNPN, CDR2 SVGIG (reference sequence).

This chain uses TRBV28 with TRBJ1-5; 10 bases map to TRBD1. V shed 5 bases and J 1 base; nucleotides not matched to a gene: 8. The germline V gene encodes CDR1 MDHEN and CDR2 SYDVKM. This CDR3 comprises 17 residues. CDR3 sequence (DNA): TGTGCCAGCAGTGACAGGGGGCTTAGTGGGAGCAATCAGCCCCAGCATTTT. Amino acids: CASSDRGLSGSNQPQHF.

The rearrangement links TRBV2 to TRBJ1-5, with D perhaps matching TRBD1 (6 bases). There are 17 residues in the CDR3. Trimming stripped 0 bases from V and 6 bases from J, with 18 bases between. Germline V CDR1 and CDR2: SNHLY, FYNNEI. CDR3 nucleotide sequence: TGTGCCAGCAGTGAAGCGCGGGGCAGGGGAAGTCGTCAGCCCCAGCATTTT. This translates into CASSEARGRGSRQPQHF.

This clone was recorded only once. This chain uses TRBV5-1 with TRBJ1-1, with D hard to call. Germline-derived CDR1 and CDR2 are SGHRS and YFSETQ. CDR3 size: 14 residues. Trimming stripped 2 bases from V and 2 bases from J, with 10 bases between. DNA of the CDR3: TGCGCCAGCAGCTTCAGACCAACCAACACTGAAGCTTTCTTT. Encoded protein: CASSFRPTNTEAFF.

The rearrangement links TRBV2 to TRBJ2-7; tentative D call: TRBD1 (6 bases). Germline CDR1 SNHLY, CDR2 FYNNEI. Trimming shortened V by 6 bases and J by 0 bases, and 15 bases separated the two germline ends. The CDR3 extends over 15 amino acids. The CDR3 sequence is CASRPGDTHSYEQYF. The CDR3 DNA reads TGTGCCAGCAGACCCGGGGACACACACTCCTACGAGCAGTACTTC.

Points on this clone: Other DNA sequences within the sample encode an identical CDR3. The J gene is TRBJ2-7, the V gene TRBV19; possible D gene TRBD2, 6 bases. Germline CDR1 and CDR2: LNHDA and SQIVND (reference sequence). The CDR3 consists of 13 residues. Trimming removed 4 bases at V and 4 bases at J, with 11 bases between. The CDR3 loop is CASSTGTHYEQYF. DNA of the CDR3: TGTGCCAGTAGTACCGGGACTCATTACGAGCAGTACTTC.

The genes are TRBV7-3 and TRBJ2-3; perhaps TRBD2 as D (6 bases). V lost 1 base, J lost 6 bases, and 8 bases lay in between. The CDR3 length is 13 residues. Germline CDR1 and CDR2: SGHTA and FQGTGA. The CDR3 DNA is TGTGCCAGCAGCTTAAGTCGGGAGGATACGCAGTATTTT. Residues: CASSLSREDTQYF.

This clone has a count of ten or more. CDR3 loop: CASSVDAPARTDTQYF. CDR3 nucleotide sequence: TGTGCCAGCAGCGTAGACGCCCCCGCTCGCACAGATACGCAGTATTTT. The chain recombines TRBV9 with TRBJ2-3, with D unclear. CDR3 length: 16 residues. Trimming cost V 0 bases and J 1 base, with 12 bases left between them. Germline V CDR1 and CDR2: SGDLS, YYNGEE.

This chain connects TRBV14 to TRBJ2-2, with 9 bases matching TRBD1. Trimming took 4 bases from V and 1 from J; bases not matched to a gene: 7. Germline V CDR1 and CDR2: SGHDN, FVKESK. The CDR3 is made up of 17 amino acids. CDR3 sequence reads: CASSLWTGDGNTGELFF. CDR3 DNA sequence: TGTGCCAGCAGCCTGTGGACAGGGGATGGGAACACCGGGGAGCTGTTTTTT.

CDR3: CASRRGLAGGNEQFF. In DNA, the CDR3 is TGTGCCAGCAGACGAGGACTAGCGGGAGGGAATGAGCAGTTCTTC. This chain connects TRBV6-5 to TRBJ2-1; the match to TRBD2 covers 15 bases. Germline CDR1 is MNHEY and CDR2 is SVGAGI. Germline trimming cut 6 bases from V and 7 bases from J; bases unmatched to any gene: 4. The CDR3 is 15 residues long.

V and J are TRBV7-9 and TRBJ1-2; 7 bases match TRBD1. The germline CDR1 and CDR2 sequences are SEHNR and FQNEAQ (reference sequence). This CDR3 region has 14 residues. With 5 bases clipped from V and 4 bases from J, the junction kept 7 bases outside the gene matches. CDR3 nucleotide sequence: TGTGCCAGCAGCCAATCCGGGACAGCCTATGGCTACACCTTC. Amino acid sequence: CASSQSGTAYGYTF.

The gene calls are TRBV7-2 and TRBJ1-3; D is possibly TRBD1 (6 bases). Germline V gene lookup returns CDR1 SGHTA and CDR2 FQGNSA. CDR3 size: 15 residues. V lost 5 bases to trimming and J lost 0 bases, with 11 bases between them. CDR3 residues: CASSPTGYSGNTIYF. CDR3 bases: TGTGCCAGCAGCCCCACAGGGTACTCTGGAAACACCATATATTTT.

CDR3 sequence reads: CASSLWGQGSGYTF. In DNA form, the CDR3 reads TGTGCCAGCAGTTTATGGGGACAGGGAAGTGGCTACACCTTC. The V gene is TRBV28, the J gene TRBJ1-2; TRBD1 matches at 9 bases. Germline V gives CDR1 MDHEN, CDR2 SYDVKM. V lost 0 bases, J lost 7 bases, and 3 bases stayed unmatched. The CDR3 contains 14 residues.

The chain joins TRBV20-1 to TRBJ1-1; D not resolved. V was cut by 5 bases and J by 6 bases, with 7 bases left in between. In germline, CDR1 is DFQATT, CDR2 SNEGSKA (reference sequence). The CDR3 is made up of 10 amino acids. CDR3 bases: TGCAGTGCTCCCGAGGCTGAAGCTTTCTTT. Residues: CSAPEAEAFF.